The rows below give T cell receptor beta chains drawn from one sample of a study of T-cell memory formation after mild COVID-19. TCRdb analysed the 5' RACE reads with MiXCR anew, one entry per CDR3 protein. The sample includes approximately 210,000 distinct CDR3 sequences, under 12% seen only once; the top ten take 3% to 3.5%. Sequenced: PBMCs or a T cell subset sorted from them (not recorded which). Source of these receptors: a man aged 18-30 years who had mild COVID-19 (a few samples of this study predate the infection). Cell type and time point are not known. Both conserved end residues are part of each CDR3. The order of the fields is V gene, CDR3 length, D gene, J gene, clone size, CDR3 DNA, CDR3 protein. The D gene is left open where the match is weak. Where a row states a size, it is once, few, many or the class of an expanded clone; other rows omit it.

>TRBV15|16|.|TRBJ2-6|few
TGTGCCACCAGCAGGGGGATGCCCTCTGGGGCCAACGTCCTGACTTTC
CATSRGMPSGANVLTF
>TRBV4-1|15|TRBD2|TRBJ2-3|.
TGCGCCAGCAGCCAAGAACTAGCGGGGTCAGATACGCAGTATTTT
CASSQELAGSDTQYF
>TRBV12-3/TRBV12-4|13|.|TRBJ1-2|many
TGTGCCAGCAGCCCGGACAGTAACTATGGCTACACCTTC
CASSPDSNYGYTF
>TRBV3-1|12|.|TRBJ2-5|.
TGTGCCAGCAGCCTCAGGAGGGAGACCCAGTACTTC
CASSLRRETQYF
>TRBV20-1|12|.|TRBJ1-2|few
TGCAGTGCTAGAGGACATGACGATGGCTACACCTTC
CSARGHDDGYTF
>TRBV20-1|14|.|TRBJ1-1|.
TGCAGTGCTAGGAGGGGGGCCGCGAACACTGAAGCTTTCTTT
CSARRGAANTEAFF
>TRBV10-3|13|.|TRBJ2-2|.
TGTGCCATCAGTAGAGTAGGGGCCGGGGAGCTGTTTTTT
CAISRVGAGELFF
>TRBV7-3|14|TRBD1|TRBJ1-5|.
TGTGCCAGCAGCTTAGTGGACAGGAATCAGCCCCAGCATTTT
CASSLVDRNQPQHF
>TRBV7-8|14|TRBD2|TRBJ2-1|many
TGTGCCAGCACGGGACTAGCGACGGGCGGTGAGCAGTTCTTC
CASTGLATGGEQFF
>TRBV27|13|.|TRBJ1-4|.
TGTGCCAGCAGTTTAGACCGGGCAGAAAAACTGTTTTTT
CASSLDRAEKLFF
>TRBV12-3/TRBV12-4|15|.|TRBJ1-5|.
TGTGCCAGCAGTTGGTCTGGGGGGGACAATCAGCCCCAGCATTTT
CASSWSGGDNQPQHF
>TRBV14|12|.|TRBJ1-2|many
TGTGCCAGCAGCCAAGTCTCCTATGGCTACACCTTC
CASSQVSYGYTF
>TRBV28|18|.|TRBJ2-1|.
TGTGCCAGCAGACATACCCCTCCGGGGGGCTACTCCTACAATGAGCAGTTCTTC
CASRHTPPGGYSYNEQFF
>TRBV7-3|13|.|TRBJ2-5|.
TGTGCCAGCAGCTTCTCGGTACAAGAGACCCAGTACTTC
CASSFSVQETQYF
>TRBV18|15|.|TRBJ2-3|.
TGTGCCAGCAGAGGAGGGTCAGGTAGCACAGATACGCAGTATTTT
CASRGGSGSTDTQYF
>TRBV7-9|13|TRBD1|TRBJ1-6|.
TGTGCCAGCAGCTCAGGGGGGGATTCACCCCTCCACTTT
CASSSGGDSPLHF
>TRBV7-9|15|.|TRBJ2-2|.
TGTGCCAGCAGCTTAGATCTGGGACCCACCGGGGAGCTGTTTTTT
CASSLDLGPTGELFF
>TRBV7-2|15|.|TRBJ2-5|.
TGTGCCAGCAGCTTAGCACAGGGATCCGGAGAGACCCAGTACTTC
CASSLAQGSGETQYF
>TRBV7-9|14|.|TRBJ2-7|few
TGTGCCAGCAGCTTAAGTAGCGGCCGGTACGAGCAGTACTTC
CASSLSSGRYEQYF
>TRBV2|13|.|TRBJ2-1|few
TGTGCCAGCACCAGACAGATCTACAATGAGCAGTTCTTC
CASTRQIYNEQFF
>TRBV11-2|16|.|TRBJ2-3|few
TGTGCCAGCAGCTTAGGCACTAGCCGAGACACAGATACGCAGTATTTT
CASSLGTSRDTDTQYF
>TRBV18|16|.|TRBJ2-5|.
TGTGCCAGCTCACTTAGACGGGACGGGACCCAGGAGACCCAGTACTTC
CASSLRRDGTQETQYF
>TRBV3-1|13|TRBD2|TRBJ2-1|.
TGTGACAGCTCTCCTGGGGGGGAGCTAGCGCAGTTCTTC
CDSSPGGELAQFF
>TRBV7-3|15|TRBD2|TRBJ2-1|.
TGTGCCAGCAGCGCGATCTTAGCGGGGCGGAATGAGCAGTTCTTC
CASSAILAGRNEQFF
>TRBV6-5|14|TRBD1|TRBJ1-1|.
TGTGCCAGCAGTGGGGGACAGGGTTGGACTGAAGCTTTCTTT
CASSGGQGWTEAFF
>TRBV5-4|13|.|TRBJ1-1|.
TGTGCCAGCAGCTTGTCAGGGATCACTGAAGCTTTCTTT
CASSLSGITEAFF
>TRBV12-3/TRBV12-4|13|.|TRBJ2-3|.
TGTGCCAGCAGTGCTCGGGGTGGGGATACGCAGTATTTT
CASSARGGDTQYF
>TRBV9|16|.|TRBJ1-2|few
TGTGCCAGCAGCGTAGAAGGATTTGTGGGGTTCTATGGCTACACCTTC
CASSVEGFVGFYGYTF
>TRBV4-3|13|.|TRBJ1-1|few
TGCGCCAGCAGCCAAGAACGGTGGGCTGAAGCTTTCTTT
CASSQERWAEAFF
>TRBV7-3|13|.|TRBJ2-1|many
TGTGCCAGCAGCTTTGATTTCTACAATGAGCAGTTCTTC
CASSFDFYNEQFF
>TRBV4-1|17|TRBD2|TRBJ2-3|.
TGCGCCAGCAGCCAACTGGGACTAGCGGGGAGCACAGATACGCAGTATTTT
CASSQLGLAGSTDTQYF
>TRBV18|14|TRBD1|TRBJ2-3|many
TGTGCCAGCTCACCCGACAGGGTCACAGATACGCAGTATTTT
CASSPDRVTDTQYF
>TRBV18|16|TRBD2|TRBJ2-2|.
TGTGCCAGCTCACCACGCCTAGCGGGGGAGACCGGGGAGCTGTTTTTT
CASSPRLAGETGELFF
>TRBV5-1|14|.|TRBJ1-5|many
TGCGCCAGCAGCTTGGATTCGGGCGGTCAGCCCCAGCATTTT
CASSLDSGGQPQHF
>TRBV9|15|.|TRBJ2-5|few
TGTGCCAGCAGCACGGGGCCGGCGACCCAAGAGACCCAGTACTTC
CASSTGPATQETQYF
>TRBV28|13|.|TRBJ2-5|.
TGTGCCAGCAGTTCCCGGACAGTCGAGACCCAGTACTTC
CASSSRTVETQYF
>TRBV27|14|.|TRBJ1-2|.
TGTGCCAGCAGCTTACTCGGACAGAACTATGGCTACACCTTC
CASSLLGQNYGYTF
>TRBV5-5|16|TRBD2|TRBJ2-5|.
TGTGCCAGCAGCTTCGGTAGCGGGAAATGGGAGGAGACCCAGTACTTC
CASSFGSGKWEETQYF
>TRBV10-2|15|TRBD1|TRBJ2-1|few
TGCGCCAGCAGTGAGAGGGGGCTATCCTACAATGAGCAGTTCTTC
CASSERGLSYNEQFF
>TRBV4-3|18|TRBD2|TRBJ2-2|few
TGCGCCAGCAGCCAAGGTCTAGCGGGGGGGCGTTCAATCGGGGAGCTGTTTTTT
CASSQGLAGGRSIGELFF
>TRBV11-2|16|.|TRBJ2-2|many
TGTGCCAGCAACTACGCAGGGGAAGGGAACACCGGGGAGCTGTTTTTT
CASNYAGEGNTGELFF
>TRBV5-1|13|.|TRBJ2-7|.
TGCGCCAGCAGCTTGGAGGAAACCTACGAGCAGTACTTC
CASSLEETYEQYF
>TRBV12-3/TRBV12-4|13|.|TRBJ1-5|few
TGTGCCAGCAGTTTAGCAGACAATCAGCCCCAGCATTTT
CASSLADNQPQHF